This TCR beta chain was profiled in a study of shared clonotypes between healthy human individuals. It was CD45RO-negative cells, positively selected for CCR7, that made up naive CD8 cells, with terminally differentiated effector memory CD45RA+ cells excluded. Assay: immunoSEQ multiplex PCR; the TCRdb copy retains only in-frame clones and omits some. There are about 680,000 clones in the sample; roughly nine tenths occur only once, and more than 20% lies in the top ten. V was pared by 4 bases and J by 9 bases, with 16 bases between. The CDR3 loop spans 14 amino acids. CDR1 and CDR2 (germline): SGHDN, FVKESK.

The J gene is TRBJ1-3, the V gene TRBV14, with D possibly TRBD1 on 5 matching bases. The clonotype comes from a man aged 25-45 years in good health. The sequencing sample was made of naive CD8+ T cells sorted from blood. CDR3 in amino acids: CASSPLGQLGTIYF. For the CDR3, the DNA is TGTGCCAGCAGCCCGTTGGGGCAGCTAGGCACCATATATTTT.